This TCR beta chain was captured in a study of blood T cell repertoires in COVID-19. Study information: The United States, Italy and Spain were the sources of the acute and convalescent COVID-19 samples. Sources were T cells, B-cell-depleted T cells, or PBMCs; the material itself was cDNA or gDNA.

Deletions cut 5 bases from V and 0 bases from J, with 11 bases between. CDR3 length: 14 amino acids. Germline CDR1 and CDR2: LNHDA and SQIVND (reference sequence). Libraries were prepared by immunoSEQ multiplex PCR; TCRdb keeps only in-frame clonotypes and omits some of them. The sample consists of 400,000 or so clones, roughly 90% of them appearing once. This clone was recorded only once. The TCR comes from a man aged 18 to 35 with COVID-19, enrolled during active disease. The material sequenced was peripheral blood. The rearrangement uses TRBV19 and TRBJ2-7; D might be TRBD1 (6 bases). The CDR3 spells CASSLRDNSYEQYF. The CDR3 region has the DNA TGTGCCAGTAGTCTTAGGGACAACTCCTACGAGCAGTACTTC.